The 5 T cell receptor beta chains below all came from one sample that was sequenced in a study of OX40 agonist ivuxolimab in advanced cancers. Profiled with immunoSEQ multiplex PCR; TCRdb holds only in-frame clones, not every one. Altogether fewer than 95,000 clones are present, over 80% being singletons, with the ten largest covering around 0.39%. The sample was CD4+ or CD8+ T cells sorted from blood, taken in a trial of the OX40 agonist ivuxolimab. The receptors come from an adult with an advanced solid tumor such as melanoma, head and neck, liver or kidney cancer.

This clone was detected once. The chain uses TRBV5-3 and TRBJ1-2, with D possibly TRBD1 on 5 matching bases. TRBV5-3 is an ORF, with its function uncertain. Trimming shortened V by 4 bases and J by 1 base, and 14 bases separated the two germline ends. The CDR3 runs 15 residues. In nucleotides, the CDR3 is TGTGCCAGAAGCCCGGGGACGTTGCTTAACTATGGCTACACCTTC. Translated, it gives CARSPGTLLNYGYTF.

This clone has more than one count but fewer than ten. This CDR3 reads CASSQAGTGSGYTF. Here the CDR3 DNA reads TGTGCCAGCAGCCAAGCCGGGACAGGGTCTGGCTACACCTTC. J is TRBJ1-2 and V is TRBV6-5; 9 bases are shared with TRBD1. CDR1 and CDR2 from the germline V gene are MNHEY and SVGAGI. The CDR3 totals 14 residues. V lost 6 bases to trimming and J lost 7 bases; unmatched junction nucleotides: 9.

J is TRBJ2-1 and V is TRBV25-1; tentative D call: TRBD1 (5 bases). V was clipped by 6 bases and J by 4 bases, with 10 bases between them. Germline V gene lookup returns CDR1 MGHDK and CDR2 SYGVNS. There are 13 residues in the CDR3. The CDR3 spells CASRGTGYNEQFF. In DNA form, the CDR3 reads TGTGCCAGCAGGGGTACAGGTTACAATGAGCAGTTCTTC.

This rearrangement joins TRBV27 to TRBJ2-3, with TRBD2 as a possible D gene (6 bases). Germline V gene sequence: CDR1 MNHEY, CDR2 SMNVEV (reference sequence). Deletions cut 3 bases from V and 0 bases from J, with 16 bases between. The CDR3 has 17 amino acids. DNA for the CDR3: TGTGCCAGCAGTTTGAGGGGTTCGCGGGGAAGCACAGATACGCAGTATTTT. It translates to CASSLRGSRGSTDTQYF.

The chain combines TRBV2 with TRBJ1-2; the D is unclear. V gave up 4 bases and J gave up 6 bases, with 12 bases separating them. Germline-derived CDR1 and CDR2 are SNHLY and FYNNEI. The CDR3 has 13 amino acids. The CDR3 here is CASSVGLLNGYTF. CDR3 coding DNA: TGTGCCAGCAGTGTCGGGTTACTTAATGGCTACACCTTC.